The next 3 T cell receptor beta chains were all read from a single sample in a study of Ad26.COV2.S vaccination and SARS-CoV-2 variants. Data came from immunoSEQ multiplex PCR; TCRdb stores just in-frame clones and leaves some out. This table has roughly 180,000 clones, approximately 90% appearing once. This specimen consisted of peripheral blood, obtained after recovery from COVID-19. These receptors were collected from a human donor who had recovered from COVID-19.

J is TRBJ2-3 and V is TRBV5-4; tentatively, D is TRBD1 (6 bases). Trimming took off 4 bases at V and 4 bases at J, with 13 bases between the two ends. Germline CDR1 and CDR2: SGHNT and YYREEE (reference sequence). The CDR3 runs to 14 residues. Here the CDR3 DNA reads TGTGCCAGCAGCCCCGAAGGGGGAGCAGATACGCAGTATTTT. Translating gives CASSPEGGADTQYF.

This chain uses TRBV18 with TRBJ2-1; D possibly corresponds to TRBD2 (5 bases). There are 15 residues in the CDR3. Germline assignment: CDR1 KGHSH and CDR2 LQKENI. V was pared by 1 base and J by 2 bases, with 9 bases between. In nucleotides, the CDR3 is TGTGCCAGCTCACCACTCGAGGGAGCCTACAATGAGCAGTTCTTC. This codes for CASSPLEGAYNEQFF.

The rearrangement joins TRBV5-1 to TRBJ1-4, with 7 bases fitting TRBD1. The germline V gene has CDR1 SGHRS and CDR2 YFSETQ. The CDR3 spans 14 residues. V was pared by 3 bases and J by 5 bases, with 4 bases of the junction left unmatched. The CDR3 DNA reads TGCGCCAGCAGCTCCGGGACAGAGAATGAAAAACTGTTTTTT. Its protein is CASSSGTENEKLFF.